This T cell receptor (beta chain) was identified during a study of T cells after yellow fever vaccination. TCRdb re-derived calls from the 5' RACE reads in MiXCR, one entry per CDR3 protein. The table lists more than 300,000 distinct CDR3 sequences, approximately 4% of them singletons, with 19% in the top ten. This clonotype was detected ten times or more. The V segment lost 5 bases and the J segment 2 bases; nucleotides outside the gene matches: 5. Germline CDR1 reads SGHRS; CDR2 reads YFSETQ. The CDR3 length is 15 residues. This clonotype originated in a man between 18 and 29 years old who received the YFV17D yellow fever vaccine. V and J are TRBV5-1 and TRBJ2-1; 9 bases agree with TRBD1. The source material was PBMCs, sampled 15 days after the yellow fever booster vaccination. CDR3 loop: CASSFRQGAYNEQFF. The CDR3 coding sequence is TGCGCCAGCAGTTTTCGACAGGGGGCCTACAATGAGCAGTTCTTC.